A selection of T cell receptor beta chains follows, all from one sample in a study of blood T cell repertoires in COVID-19. Some clones are missing from TCRdb's copy, which holds only in-frame ones; the method was immunoSEQ multiplex PCR. Among approximately 250,000 clones, roughly 79% were seen once, and the ten largest hold approximately 16%. Sequences were obtained from PBMCs or T cells enriched from blood (not recorded which). The source is a man aged 40-50 years who had recovered from COVID-19. The CDR3 runs from the conserved cysteine through the conserved F or W. A D gene is named only where the DNA matches it firmly. The size field is filled for only some rows; it gives once, few, many or a size class.

V,D,size,J,DNA,CDR3
TRBV7-6,TRBD2,NA,TRBJ2-1,TGTGCCAGCAGCCTCCCTAGCGGGGGCGACAATGAGCAGTTCTTC,CASSLPSGGDNEQFF
TRBV19,NA,NA,TRBJ1-2,TGTGCCAGTACTCGGGCGGACAGCGACTATGGCTACACCTTC,CASTRADSDYGYTF
TRBV29-1,NA,once,TRBJ1-4,TGCAGCGTTGAAGATCTTGGGGCCGGGAGGGAAAAACTGTTTTTT,CSVEDLGAGREKLFF
TRBV3-1/TRBV3-2,NA,few,TRBJ1-1,TGTGCCAGCAGCCAAACAGTTATGAACACTGAAGCTTTCTTT,CASSQTVMNTEAFF
TRBV18,TRBD2,once,TRBJ2-3,TGTGCCAGCTCACGCAGGAGCGGGGGTAGCACAGATACGCAGTATTTT,CASSRRSGGSTDTQYF
TRBV18,NA,NA,TRBJ2-7,TGTGCCAGCTCACCACCCTCCCAGGGGCGGCACGAGCAGTACTTC,CASSPPSQGRHEQYF
TRBV20-1,NA,many,TRBJ1-1,TGCAGTGCTAGTGCCTTAAACACTGAAGCTTTCTTT,CSASALNTEAFF
TRBV27,TRBD1,NA,TRBJ2-4,TGTGCCAGCAAACAGGGGCGGGAAAACATTCAGTACTTC,CASKQGRENIQYF
TRBV6-5,NA,once,TRBJ2-3,TGTGCCAGCAGGTTCGGTCAAGGGGTCCAAGATACGCAGTATTTT,CASRFGQGVQDTQYF
TRBV30,TRBD2,NA,TRBJ2-2,TGTGCCTGGGAGACTAGCGGGGCCACCGGGGAGCTGTTTTTT,CAWETSGATGELFF
TRBV4-1,NA,NA,TRBJ1-2,TGCGCCAGCAGCCAAGACATGCAGCGCCACTATGGCTACACCTTC,CASSQDMQRHYGYTF
TRBV7-9,TRBD1,few,TRBJ1-5,TGTGCCAGCAGCCCAACAGGGGGCGGAGAGCCCCAGCATTTT,CASSPTGGGEPQHF
TRBV9,NA,NA,TRBJ1-3,TGTGCCAGCAGCGAATGGACTAACTCTGGAAACACCATATATTTT,CASSEWTNSGNTIYF
TRBV20-1,NA,NA,TRBJ1-2,TGCAGTGGCGGAAACGGCTACACCTTC,CSGGNGYTF
TRBV28,TRBD1,NA,TRBJ1-2,TGTGCCAGCAGTATGTGGACAGGGGGGAATGGCTACACCTTC,CASSMWTGGNGYTF
TRBV11-2,NA,NA,TRBJ1-1,TGTGCCAGCAGCTTTTTCGGGGAAGCTTTCTTT,CASSFFGEAFF
TRBV19,NA,NA,TRBJ1-2,TGTGCCAGTACTCGGGGTAACTATGGCTACACCTTC,CASTRGNYGYTF
TRBV4-2,NA,NA,TRBJ1-5,TGTGCCAGCAGCCTTTTCAGGGATCAGCCCCAGCATTTT,CASSLFRDQPQHF
TRBV28,NA,NA,TRBJ1-5,TGTGCCAGCAGACAAGGGGTCCAGGGCAATCAGCCCCAGCATTTT,CASRQGVQGNQPQHF
TRBV5-5,TRBD2,NA,TRBJ2-3,TGTGCCAGCAGCCAAACTTCTAGCGGGGGCACAGATACGCAGTATTTT,CASSQTSSGGTDTQYF
TRBV4-2,TRBD2,few,TRBJ2-7,TGTGCCAGCAGCCTGTTAACTAGCGGGCTTACCTACGAGCAGTACTTC,CASSLLTSGLTYEQYF
TRBV7-9,NA,NA,TRBJ1-1,TGTGCCAGTATACTTGGTCCGAACACTGAAGCTTTCTTT,CASILGPNTEAFF
TRBV18,NA,NA,TRBJ1-4,TGTGCCAGCTCACCATTGGAGAAGGGGCGTGGTGAAAAACTGTTTTTT,CASSPLEKGRGEKLFF
TRBV7-2,TRBD1,many,TRBJ2-2,TGTGCCAGCAGCCCCACAGGGGCGGGCACCGGGGAGCTGTTTTTT,CASSPTGAGTGELFF
TRBV5-8,NA,NA,TRBJ1-3,TGTGCCAGCTCGCCGGGACACTCTGGAAACACCATATATTTT,CASSPGHSGNTIYF
TRBV30,NA,NA,TRBJ1-6,TGTGCCTGGGCAGGGAATTCACCCCTCCACTTT,CAWAGNSPLHF
TRBV28,TRBD1,NA,TRBJ2-3,TGTGCCAGCAGTTCCCCAGGGGGATTAGGAAGCACAGATACGCAGTATTTT,CASSSPGGLGSTDTQYF
TRBV4-1,TRBD1,many,TRBJ2-2,TGCGCCAGCAGGGACAGGGGTCGGACCGGGGAGCTGTTTTTT,CASRDRGRTGELFF
TRBV30,NA,NA,TRBJ1-5,TGTGCCTGGAGTGCCGGGAGCGGTAATCAGCCCCAGCATTTT,CAWSAGSGNQPQHF
TRBV19,TRBD1,NA,TRBJ1-5,TGTGCCAGTAGTCAGGGGGCGCCTGGTCAGCCCCAGCATTTT,CASSQGAPGQPQHF
TRBV11-2,NA,NA,TRBJ1-1,TGTGCCAGCAGCTTAGAGCCCTACCGCCCGAACACTGAAGCTTTCTTT,CASSLEPYRPNTEAFF
TRBV4-1,TRBD1,NA,TRBJ1-1,TGCGCCAGCAGTCCAAGGACAGGGGGCACTGAAGCTTTCTTT,CASSPRTGGTEAFF
TRBV5-5,NA,NA,TRBJ1-5,TGTGCCAGCAGCTTGACCGGCGGGTCCGAGCAGCCCCAGCATTTT,CASSLTGGSEQPQHF
TRBV30,TRBD1,NA,TRBJ2-7,TGTGCCTGGAGAGGGGACAGGTTCTATTACGAGCAGTACTTC,CAWRGDRFYYEQYF
TRBV6-5,NA,NA,TRBJ2-3,TGTGCCAGCAGGAGGCGGGCAGATACGCAGTATTTT,CASRRRADTQYF
TRBV5-1,TRBD2,NA,TRBJ2-5,TGCGCCAGCAACTTGAGGCTAGCGGGAGAGGAGACCCAGTACTTC,CASNLRLAGEETQYF
TRBV28,NA,NA,TRBJ1-1,TGTGCCAGCAGTTCCAGATCTGTTGGGGGGGGTTTCTTT,CASSSRSVGGGFF
TRBV18,NA,NA,TRBJ2-1,TGTGCCAGCTCACAGACCACTAGCCGGCGCGGTGAGCAGTTCTTC,CASSQTTSRRGEQFF
TRBV12-5,TRBD1,NA,TRBJ2-1,TGTGCTAGTGGGATTCCGGGACAGATCCGGCAGTTCTTC,CASGIPGQIRQFF
TRBV7-2,NA,NA,TRBJ1-2,TGTGCCAGCAGCTTAGATAATAGGTTTCGGGAGGGGGATGGCTACACCTTC,CASSLDNRFREGDGYTF
TRBV18,NA,NA,TRBJ1-5,TGTGCCAGCTCACCCCTGGGAGGAAGCGGACAGCCCCAGCATTTT,CASSPLGGSGQPQHF
TRBV4-1,NA,NA,TRBJ2-5,TGCGCCAGCAGCCGAGGTGAGATACCTTCGCAAGAGACCCAGTACTTC,CASSRGEIPSQETQYF
TRBV7-3,TRBD2,NA,TRBJ2-1,TGTGCCAGCAGCTTAACAGCGGGGGCGATCAATGAGCAGTTCTTC,CASSLTAGAINEQFF
TRBV28,TRBD2,NA,TRBJ2-5,TGTGCCAGCAGTTTATTTAGTGGACTAGCGGGGGGGGAAGAGACCCAGTACTTC,CASSLFSGLAGGEETQYF
TRBV7-8,TRBD1,NA,TRBJ1-2,TGTGCCAGCAGCGTGACAGGGGCAGGCTATGGCTACACCTTC,CASSVTGAGYGYTF
TRBV4-2,TRBD2,NA,TRBJ2-1,TGTGCCAGCAGCCAAGGGACTAGCGGGTACACACAGTTCTTC,CASSQGTSGYTQFF
TRBV6-5,NA,few,TRBJ1-6,TGTGCCAGCAGTTACAACAGTAATTCACCCCTCCACTTT,CASSYNSNSPLHF
TRBV10-3,NA,NA,TRBJ1-1,TGTGCCATCAGTGAGAGAGGACTCTTGAACACTGAAGCTTTCTTT,CAISERGLLNTEAFF
TRBV5-4,TRBD2,NA,TRBJ2-7,TGTGCCAGCAGACCGTCTGCTAGCGGGAGTTCCTACGAGCAGTACTTC,CASRPSASGSSYEQYF
TRBV7-8,NA,few,TRBJ1-2,TGTGCCAGCAGCTTAGATCTTGGAGGGAATGGCTACACCTTC,CASSLDLGGNGYTF
TRBV11-2,TRBD1,NA,TRBJ1-2,TGTGCCAGCAGCGTTGGACAGGGGTTCTATGGCTACACCTTC,CASSVGQGFYGYTF